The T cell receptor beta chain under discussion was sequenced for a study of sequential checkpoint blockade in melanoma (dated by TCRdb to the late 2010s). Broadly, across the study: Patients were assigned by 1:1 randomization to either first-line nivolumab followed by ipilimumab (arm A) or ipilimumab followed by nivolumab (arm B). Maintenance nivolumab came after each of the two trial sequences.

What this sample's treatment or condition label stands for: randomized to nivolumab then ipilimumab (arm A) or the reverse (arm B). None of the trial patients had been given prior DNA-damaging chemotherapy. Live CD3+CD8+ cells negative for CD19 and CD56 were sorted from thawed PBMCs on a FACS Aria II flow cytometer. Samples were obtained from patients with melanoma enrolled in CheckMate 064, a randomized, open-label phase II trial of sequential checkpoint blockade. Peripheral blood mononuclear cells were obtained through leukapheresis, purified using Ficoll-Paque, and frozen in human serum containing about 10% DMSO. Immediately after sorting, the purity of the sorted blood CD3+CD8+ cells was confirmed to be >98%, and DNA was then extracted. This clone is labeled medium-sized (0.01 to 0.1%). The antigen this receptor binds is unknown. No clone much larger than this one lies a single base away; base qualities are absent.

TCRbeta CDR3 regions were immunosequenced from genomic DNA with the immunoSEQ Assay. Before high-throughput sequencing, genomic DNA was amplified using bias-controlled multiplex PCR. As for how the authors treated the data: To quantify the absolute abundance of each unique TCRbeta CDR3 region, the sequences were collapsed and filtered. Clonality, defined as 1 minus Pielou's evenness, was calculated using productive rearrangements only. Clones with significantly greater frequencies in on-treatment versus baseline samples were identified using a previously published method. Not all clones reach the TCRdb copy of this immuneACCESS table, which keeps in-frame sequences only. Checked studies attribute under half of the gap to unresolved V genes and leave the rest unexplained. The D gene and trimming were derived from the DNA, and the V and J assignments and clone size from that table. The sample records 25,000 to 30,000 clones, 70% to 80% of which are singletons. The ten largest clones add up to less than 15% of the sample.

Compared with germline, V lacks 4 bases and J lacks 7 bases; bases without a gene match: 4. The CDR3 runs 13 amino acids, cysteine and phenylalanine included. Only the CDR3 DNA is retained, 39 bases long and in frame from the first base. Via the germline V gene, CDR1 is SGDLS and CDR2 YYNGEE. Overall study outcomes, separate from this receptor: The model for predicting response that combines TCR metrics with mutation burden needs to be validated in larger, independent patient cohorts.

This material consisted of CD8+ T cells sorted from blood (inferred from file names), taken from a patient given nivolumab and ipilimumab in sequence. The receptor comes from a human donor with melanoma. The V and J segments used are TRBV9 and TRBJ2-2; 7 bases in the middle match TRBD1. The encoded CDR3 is CASSPSGGGELFF. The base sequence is TGTGCCAGCAGCCCTTCAGGGGGCGGGGAGCTGTTTTTT.